This T cell receptor beta chain was captured by sequencing in a study of radiotherapy plus CTLA-4 blockade in lung cancer. Study as a whole: Disease control was seen in about 30% of patients, objective responses in roughly 17%. Study-level points and caveats: TCR clones of tumor origin grew in blood after radiotherapy plus ipilimumab.

Focal radiation plus CTLA-4 blockade with ipilimumab was given to patients with chemo-refractory metastatic non-small-cell lung cancer. This table comes from immunoSEQ multiplex PCR, and its TCRdb copy is limited to in-frame clones, with some not included. The data show 70,000 to 90,000 clones, roughly 80% seen once. The germline V gene encodes CDR1 SGHRS and CDR2 YFSETQ. This CDR3 region has 12 residues. V dropped 0 bases and J dropped 6 bases, with 7 bases sitting between them. Concerning this clone itself: Its cognate antigen is unknown.

The chain employs TRBV5-1 and TRBJ2-7; no definite D call. Sequences were derived from peripheral blood, sampled from a patient treated with radiotherapy plus ipilimumab. The TCR was taken from a human donor with non-small cell lung cancer who had a complete response to radiotherapy plus ipilimumab. The CDR3 here is CASSLEGGEQYF. CDR3 sequence (DNA): TGCGCCAGCAGCTTGGAGGGTGGCGAGCAGTACTTC.